The next 2 T cell receptor beta chains were all read from a single sample in a study of cytomegalovirus exposure and HLA in healthy donors. PCR used 60 Vbeta primers and 13 Jbeta primers. Using immunoSEQ multiplex PCR, the repertoire was profiled, and TCRdb retains in-frame clones only, with some absent. Here the sample spans about 83,000 clones, more than 60% being singletons. Sequences were obtained from PBMCs. The source of these receptors is a man aged 18 to 35 in good health and CMV-seropositive.

The gene calls are TRBV11-2 and TRBJ2-7; weak D call: TRBD1 (6 bases). The V and J ends lost 6 bases and 3 bases respectively, with 18 bases between them. There are 15 residues in the CDR3. Germline CDR1 reads SGHAT; CDR2 reads FQNNGV. CDR3 protein: CASRNYREIYYEQYF. CDR3 bases: TGTGCCAGCAGGAACTACAGGGAGATCTACTACGAGCAGTACTTC.

The chain links TRBV4-1 to TRBJ2-3; D unresolved. CDR1 is MGHRA and CDR2 is YSYEKL in the germline V gene. The CDR3 length is 12 residues. Between the trimmed V and J ends, which lost 1 base and 8 bases, there was a span of 7 bases. This CDR3 is CASSQVYSTQYF. The CDR3 DNA follows: TGCGCCAGCAGCCAAGTTTACAGTACGCAGTATTTT.